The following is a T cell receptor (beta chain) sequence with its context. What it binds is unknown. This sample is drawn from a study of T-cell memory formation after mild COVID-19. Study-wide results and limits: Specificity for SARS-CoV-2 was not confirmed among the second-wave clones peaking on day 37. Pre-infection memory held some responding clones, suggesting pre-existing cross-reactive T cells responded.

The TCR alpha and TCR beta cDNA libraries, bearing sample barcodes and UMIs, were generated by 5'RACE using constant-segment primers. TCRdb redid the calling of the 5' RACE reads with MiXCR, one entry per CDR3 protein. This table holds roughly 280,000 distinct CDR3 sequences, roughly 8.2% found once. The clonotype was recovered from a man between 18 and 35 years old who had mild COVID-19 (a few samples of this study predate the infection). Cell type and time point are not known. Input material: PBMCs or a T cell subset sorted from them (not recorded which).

This chain's CDR3 is CASRLDSWNEKLFF. CDR3 sequence (DNA): TGTGCCAGCAGGCTGGACAGTTGGAATGAAAAACTGTTTTTT. The chain couples TRBV7-9 to TRBJ1-4; TRBD1 might be the D (6 bases). CDR3 size: 14 residues. CDR1 SEHNR and CDR2 FQNEAQ come from the germline V gene (reference sequence). The V and J ends lost 6 bases and 5 bases respectively, with 13 bases between them.